The 29 T cell receptor beta chains presented below share a single source sample, sequenced in a study of blood T cell repertoires in COVID-19. Generated by immunoSEQ multiplex PCR, the TCRdb table keeps only in-frame clones and is missing some. The top ten hold approximately 18% of the sample, which has more than 300,000 clones, under 95% seen once. The source material was PBMCs or T cells enriched from blood (not recorded which). The receptors here all came from a woman younger than 45 who had recovered from COVID-19.

The chain is built from TRBV25-1 and TRBJ2-1; D is perhaps TRBD2 (6 bases). Per the germline V gene, CDR1 is MGHDK and CDR2 is SYGVNS. This CDR3 is 13 amino acids long. Trimming shortened V by 8 bases and J by 0 bases, and 8 bases separated the two germline ends. Here the CDR3 reads CASGRYSYNEQFF. In DNA, the CDR3 is TGTGCCAGCGGGAGGTACTCCTACAATGAGCAGTTCTTC.

This clone was picked up a small number of times. The rearrangement joins TRBV10-3 to TRBJ1-4; 11 bases fit TRBD1. V lost 10 bases to trimming and J lost 12 bases; unmatched junction nucleotides: 16. CDR3 length: 15 residues. The germline V gene has CDR1 ENHRY and CDR2 SYGVKD. CDR3 loop: CATESPGQGARELFF. The CDR3 nucleotides are TGTGCCACGGAGAGCCCCGGACAGGGGGCAAGGGAACTGTTTTTT.

The rearrangement joins TRBV18 to TRBJ1-3, with D possibly matching TRBD1 (5 bases). Looked up from germline, CDR1 is KGHSH and CDR2 is LQKENI. V dropped 3 bases and J dropped 1 base, with 10 bases sitting between them. CDR3 size: 15 residues. This CDR3 is CASSPGGKSGNTIYF. The CDR3 DNA sequence: TGTGCCAGCTCACCCGGGGGGAAATCTGGAAACACCATATATTTT.

This clone has just a few counts. This sequence joins TRBV29-1 and TRBJ2-3; D is undetermined. Germline V CDR1 and CDR2: SQVTM, ANQGSEA. CDR3 length: 15 amino acids. V lost 3 bases and J lost 4, with 17 bases in between. CDR3 region: CSVDTVSPLADTQYF. The DNA for the CDR3 is TGCAGCGTTGACACAGTTTCCCCCCTCGCAGATACGCAGTATTTT.

V usage is TRBV7-2 and J usage is TRBJ2-2; D is unclear. The V gene lost 5 bases and the J gene lost 5 bases, with 9 bases spanning the gap. This CDR3 comprises 13 residues. Germline V gene lookup returns CDR1 SGHTA and CDR2 FQGNSA. CDR3 sequence reads: CASSPQATGELFF. In DNA, the CDR3 is TGTGCCAGCAGCCCGCAAGCAACCGGGGAGCTGTTTTTT.

This clone is a singleton in its sample. J is TRBJ2-7 and V is TRBV5-4, with D hard to call. In germline, CDR1 is SGHNT, CDR2 YYREEE (reference sequence). The CDR3 covers 12 residues. Between the trimmed V and J ends, which lost 3 bases and 2 bases, there was a span of 6 bases. Here the CDR3 reads CASSYSPYEQYF. The CDR3, as DNA: TGTGCCAGCAGCTACTCCCCCTACGAGCAGTACTTC.

The chain's CDR3 is CASSYSLARLNSPLHF. The CDR3 region has the DNA TGTGCCAGCAGTTACTCGTTGGCCAGGCTGAATTCACCCCTCCACTTT. The chain uses TRBV6-6 and TRBJ1-6, with unresolved D. Per germline, CDR1 MNHNY and CDR2 SVGAGI (reference sequence). CDR3 length: 16 residues. V lost 0 bases and J lost 7, with 13 bases in between.

This rearrangement joins TRBV27 to TRBJ2-7, with 7 bases that match TRBD1. This CDR3 contains 17 residues. CDR1 MNHEY and CDR2 SMNVEV come from the germline V gene (reference sequence). V was clipped by 4 bases and J by 4 bases; unmatched bases: 16. CDR3 region: CASSSQTGNHMGYEQYF. The CDR3 region has the DNA TGTGCCAGCAGTTCCCAGACAGGGAACCACATGGGATACGAGCAGTACTTC.

The table lists this clone with a count of one. The V call is TRBV7-9, the J call TRBJ2-1, with unresolved D. The CDR3 sequence is 13 residues long. In germline, CDR1 is SEHNR, CDR2 FQNEAQ (reference sequence). V lost 4 bases, J lost 5 bases, and 9 bases lay in between. The CDR3 DNA is TGTGCCAGCAGCTCCAGGCACAACAATGAGCAGTTCTTC. Translation: CASSSRHNNEQFF.

The gene calls are TRBV14 and TRBJ2-3; the match to TRBD2 covers 12 bases. Germline CDR1 reads SGHDN; CDR2 reads FVKESK. V shed 4 bases, J shed 3 bases, and the junction held 5 bases outside the gene matches. The CDR3 extends over 16 amino acids. The CDR3 reads CASSPTSGGWTDTQYF. CDR3 nucleotide sequence: TGTGCCAGCAGCCCGACTAGCGGGGGTTGGACAGATACGCAGTATTTT. Full variable domain (rest looked up from reference TRBV14 and TRBJ2-3): EAGVTQFPSHSVIEKGQTVTLRCDPISGHDNLYWYRRVMGKEIKFLLHFVKESKQDESGMPNNRFLAERTGGTYSTLKVQPAELEDSGVYFCASSPTSGGWTDTQYFGPGTRLTVL.

The chain employs TRBV9 and TRBJ2-1; a possible D gene is TRBD1 (6 bases). CDR3 length: 14 residues. Trimming shortened V by 1 base and J by 4 bases, and 9 bases separated the two germline ends. Germline assignment: CDR1 SGDLS and CDR2 YYNGEE. CDR3 sequence reads: CASSVLGGYNEQFF. CDR3 DNA: TGTGCCAGCAGCGTATTAGGGGGTTACAATGAGCAGTTCTTC.

The chain carries TRBV7-2 and TRBJ2-2; 9 nucleotides line up with TRBD1. This CDR3 region has 15 residues. With 2 bases clipped from V and 6 bases from J, the junction kept 4 bases outside the gene matches. CDR1 is SGHTA and CDR2 is FQGNSA in the germline V gene. CDR3 sequence (DNA): TGTGCCAGCAGCTTAAAGACAGGGGGATCCGGGGAGCTGTTTTTT. Protein product: CASSLKTGGSGELFF.

V is TRBV9 and J is TRBJ2-7, with 10 bases that match TRBD2. The junction had 5 bases not matched to a gene; V was cut back by 4 bases and J by 4 bases. Germline V lookup: CDR1 SGDLS, CDR2 YYNGEE. The CDR3 runs to 14 residues. The CDR3 sequence: CASSPSGLAYEQYF. The CDR3 DNA reads TGTGCCAGCAGCCCATCGGGACTAGCGTACGAGCAGTACTTC.

The V gene is TRBV7-3, the J gene TRBJ2-3; the D gene is possibly TRBD1 (7 bases). This CDR3 is built from 12 residues. The V gene's germline CDR1 is SGHTA and CDR2 FQGTGA. Trimming shortened V by 5 bases and J by 6 bases, and 9 bases separated the two germline ends. The CDR3 DNA sequence: TGTGCCAGCAGCCCAGGGGGGGATACGCAGTATTTT. It encodes CASSPGGDTQYF.

The V call is TRBV28, the J call TRBJ1-1; tentative D call: TRBD1 (5 bases). Per germline, CDR1 MDHEN and CDR2 SYDVKM. Trimming cost V 5 bases and J 10 bases, with 14 bases left between them. CDR3 size: 12 residues. The CDR3: CASSILTGGAFF. CDR3 DNA: TGTGCCAGCAGTATCTTGACCGGGGGAGCTTTCTTT.

This clone was counted between two and nine times. The chain carries TRBV6-6 and TRBJ1-1; no clear D gene. This CDR3 comprises 13 residues. V lost 2 bases and J 3 bases, leaving 7 bases between the germline ends. CDR1 and CDR2 from the germline V gene are MNHNY and SVGAGI (reference sequence). Written as DNA, the CDR3 is TGTGCCAGCAGTTACGAGGTTTACACTGAAGCTTTCTTT. Its protein product is CASSYEVYTEAFF.

The chain couples TRBV5-1 to TRBJ2-1; TRBD2 is a possible D gene (5 bases). Trimming removed 0 bases at V and 10 bases at J, with 14 bases between. This CDR3 region has 14 residues. Per the germline V gene, CDR1 is SGHRS and CDR2 is YFSETQ. The CDR3 bases are TGCGCCAGCAGCTTGGGGAAAGAGGGAGACGAGCAGTTCTTC. Its translation: CASSLGKEGDEQFF.

Note on this clone: This CDR3 is also generated by other DNA sequences in the sample. The chain has TRBV5-1 and TRBJ1-3; a possible D gene is TRBD1 (5 bases). In germline, CDR1 is SGHRS, CDR2 YFSETQ. The CDR3 spans 14 residues. Trimming cost V 1 base and J 3 bases, with 8 bases left between them. The CDR3 DNA sequence: TGCGCCAGCAGCTTGACAGGAAGTGGAAACACCATATATTTT. Its protein product is CASSLTGSGNTIYF.

V and J are TRBV5-5 and TRBJ1-5; D is ambiguous. Trimming shortened V by 3 bases and J by 5 bases, and 9 bases separated the two germline ends. Germline CDR1 reads SGHKS; CDR2 reads YYEKEE (reference sequence). The CDR3 loop spans 13 amino acids. The CDR3 coding sequence is TGTGCCAGCAGCTCACGAGGCCATCAGCCCCAGCATTTT. It is translated as CASSSRGHQPQHF.

This rearrangement joins TRBV30 to TRBJ2-5; 7 positions match TRBD1. V dropped 5 bases and J dropped 2; count of bases not matched to a gene: 8. The length of the CDR3 is 14 residues. Germline V gives CDR1 GTSNPN, CDR2 SVGIG (reference sequence). The CDR3: CAWLGTALQETQYF. The CDR3, as DNA: TGTGCCTGGTTGGGGACAGCCCTACAAGAGACCCAGTACTTC.

The chain has TRBV7-3 and TRBJ2-7; no firm D call. The CDR3 has 16 residues. Trimming stripped 5 bases from V and 0 bases from J, with 17 bases between. Per germline, CDR1 SGHTA and CDR2 FQGTGA. CDR3 nucleotides: TGTGCCAGCAGCCCTGCTCCTTCAAAGAGCTCCTACGAGCAGTACTTC. Amino acid sequence: CASSPAPSKSSYEQYF.

The genes are TRBV28 and TRBJ1-4; 11 positions agree with TRBD1. Germline V gives CDR1 MDHEN, CDR2 SYDVKM. Trimming cost V 6 bases and J 4 bases; bases outside gene matches: 7. There are 16 residues in the CDR3. CDR3 in amino acids: CASRGQGAGGNEKLFF. CDR3 nucleotides: TGTGCCAGCAGAGGACAGGGGGCCGGGGGTAATGAAAAACTGTTTTTT.

The rearrangement links TRBV10-1 to TRBJ2-1; possible D gene TRBD2, 6 bases. The CDR3 is 16 residues long. The germline V gene has CDR1 WNHNN and CDR2 SYGVQD (reference sequence). Trimming took off 5 bases at V and 3 bases at J, with 17 bases between the two ends. This CDR3 is CASSTGTPPLYNEQFF. The CDR3 DNA reads TGCGCCAGCAGTACCGGGACTCCCCCCCTCTACAATGAGCAGTTCTTC.

The rearrangement links TRBV5-1 to TRBJ2-1; D possibly corresponds to TRBD1 (6 bases). CDR1 is SGHRS and CDR2 is YFSETQ in the germline V gene. Trimming took 5 bases from V and 14 from J, leaving 14 bases between them. The CDR3 runs 11 residues. The CDR3 sequence is CASRIGTRKFF. For the CDR3, the DNA is TGCGCCAGCAGAATAGGGACAAGAAAGTTCTTC.

This chain uses TRBV7-2 with TRBJ1-4, with 7 bases aligning to TRBD1. Germline V lookup: CDR1 SGHTA, CDR2 FQGNSA. This CDR3 is 15 amino acids long. V was clipped by 4 bases and J by 8 bases; unmatched bases: 10. The CDR3 loop is CASSSRQGGGEKLFF. For the CDR3, the DNA is TGTGCCAGCAGCTCCCGCCAGGGGGGTGGCGAAAAACTGTTTTTT.

The V call is TRBV19, the J call TRBJ2-7, with D perhaps matching TRBD2 (7 bases). Germline CDR1 reads LNHDA; CDR2 reads SQIVND (reference sequence). This CDR3 is built from 15 residues. V dropped 5 bases and J dropped 3 bases, with 17 bases sitting between them. The CDR3 here is CASSPLAGAFYEQYF. Here the CDR3 DNA reads TGTGCCAGTAGTCCCCTCGCGGGGGCCTTCTACGAGCAGTACTTC.

The chain employs TRBV3-1 (or the pseudogene TRBV3-2) and TRBJ2-7; D ambiguous. This CDR3 is built from 12 residues. Between the trimmed V and J ends, which lost 5 bases and 2 bases, there was a span of 7 bases. Germline V gene data show CDR1 as LGHDT and CDR2 as YNNKEL (reference sequence). Here the CDR3 reads CASSANTYEQYF. The DNA for the CDR3 is TGTGCCAGCAGCGCCAACACCTACGAGCAGTACTTC.

This sequence joins TRBV28 and TRBJ1-2; 7 positions agree with TRBD1. CDR3 length: 17 residues. V trimming: 4 bases; J trimming: 4 bases; junction bases outside the gene matches: 15. CDR1 and CDR2 from the germline V gene are MDHEN and SYDVKM. The CDR3 coding sequence is TGTGCCAGCAGTTCCCCATTTTTATCCGACAGGGCCTATGGCTACACCTTC. This sequence encodes CASSSPFLSDRAYGYTF.

V gene TRBV7-9 combines with J gene TRBJ1-3, with a tentative D call TRBD1 (6 bases). Germline V CDR1 and CDR2: SEHNR, FQNEAQ (reference sequence). With 5 bases removed from V and 0 bases from J, the gap between germline ends came to 14 bases. The CDR3 contains 16 residues. In nucleotides, the CDR3 is TGTGCCAGCAGCACCCTACAGGGTCCCTCTGGAAACACCATATATTTT. Its translation: CASSTLQGPSGNTIYF.